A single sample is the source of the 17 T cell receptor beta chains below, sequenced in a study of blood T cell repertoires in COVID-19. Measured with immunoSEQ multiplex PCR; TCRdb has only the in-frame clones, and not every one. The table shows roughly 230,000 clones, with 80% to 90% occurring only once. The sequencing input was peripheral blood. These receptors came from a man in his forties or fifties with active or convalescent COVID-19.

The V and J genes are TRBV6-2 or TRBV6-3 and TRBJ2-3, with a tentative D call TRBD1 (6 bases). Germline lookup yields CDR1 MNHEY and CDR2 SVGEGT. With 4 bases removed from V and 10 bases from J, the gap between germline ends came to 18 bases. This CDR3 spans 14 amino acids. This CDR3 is CASSLPWGRSAQYF. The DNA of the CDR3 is TGTGCCAGCAGTTTACCCTGGGGGCGTTCGGCGCAGTATTTT.

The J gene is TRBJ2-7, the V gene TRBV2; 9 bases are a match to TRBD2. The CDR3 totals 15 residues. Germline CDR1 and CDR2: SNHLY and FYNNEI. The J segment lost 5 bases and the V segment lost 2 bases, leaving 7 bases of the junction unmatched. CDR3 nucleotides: TGTGCCAGCAGTGAATTGGGCGGGAGGGCTCACGAGCAGTACTTC. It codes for CASSELGGRAHEQYF.

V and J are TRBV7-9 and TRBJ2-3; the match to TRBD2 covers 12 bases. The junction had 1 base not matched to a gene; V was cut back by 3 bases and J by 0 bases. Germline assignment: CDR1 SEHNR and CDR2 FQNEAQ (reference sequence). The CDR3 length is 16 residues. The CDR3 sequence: CASSFGLAGSTDTQYF. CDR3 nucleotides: TGTGCCAGCAGCTTCGGACTAGCGGGGAGCACAGATACGCAGTATTTT. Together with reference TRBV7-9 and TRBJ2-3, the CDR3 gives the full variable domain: DTGVSQNPRHKITKRGQNVTFRCDPISEHNRLYWYRQTLGQGPEFLTYFQNEAQLEKSRLLSDRFSAERPKGSFSTLEIQRTEQGDSAMYLCASSFGLAGSTDTQYFGPGTRLTVL.

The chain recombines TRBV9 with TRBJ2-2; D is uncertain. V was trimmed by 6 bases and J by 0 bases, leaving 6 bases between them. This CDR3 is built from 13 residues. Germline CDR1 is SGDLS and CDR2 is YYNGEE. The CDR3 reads CASTGANTGELFF. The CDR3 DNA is TGTGCCAGCACAGGTGCGAACACCGGGGAGCTGTTTTTT.

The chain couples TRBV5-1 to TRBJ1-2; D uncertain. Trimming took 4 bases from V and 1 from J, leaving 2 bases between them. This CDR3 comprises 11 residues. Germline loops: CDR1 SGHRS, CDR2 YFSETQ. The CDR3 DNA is TGCGCCAGCAGCCGTAACTATGGCTACACCTTC. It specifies CASSRNYGYTF.

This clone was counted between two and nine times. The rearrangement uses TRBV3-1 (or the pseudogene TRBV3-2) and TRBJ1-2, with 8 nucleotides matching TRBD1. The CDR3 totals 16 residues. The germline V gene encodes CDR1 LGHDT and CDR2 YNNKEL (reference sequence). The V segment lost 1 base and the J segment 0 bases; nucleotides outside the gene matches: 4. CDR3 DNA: TGTGCCAGCAGCCAAGGGACAGGGAGGACTAACTATGGCTACACCTTC. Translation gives CASSQGTGRTNYGYTF.

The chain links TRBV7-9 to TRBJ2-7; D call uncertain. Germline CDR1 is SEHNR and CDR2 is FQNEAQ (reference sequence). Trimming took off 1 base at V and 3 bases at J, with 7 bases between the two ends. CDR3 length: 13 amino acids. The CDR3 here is CASSLGPVYEQYF. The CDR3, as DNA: TGTGCCAGCAGCTTAGGGCCAGTCTACGAGCAGTACTTC. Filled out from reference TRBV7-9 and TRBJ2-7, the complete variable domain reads DTGVSQNPRHKITKRGQNVTFRCDPISEHNRLYWYRQTLGQGPEFLTYFQNEAQLEKSRLLSDRFSAERPKGSFSTLEIQRTEQGDSAMYLCASSLGPVYEQYFGPGTRLTVT.

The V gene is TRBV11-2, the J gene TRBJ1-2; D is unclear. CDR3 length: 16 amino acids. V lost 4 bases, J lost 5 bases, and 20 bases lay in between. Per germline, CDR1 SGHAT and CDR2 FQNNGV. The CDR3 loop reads CASSSRFFSGVYGYTF. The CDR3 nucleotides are TGTGCCAGCAGCTCCCGATTCTTCTCCGGGGTGTATGGCTACACCTTC.

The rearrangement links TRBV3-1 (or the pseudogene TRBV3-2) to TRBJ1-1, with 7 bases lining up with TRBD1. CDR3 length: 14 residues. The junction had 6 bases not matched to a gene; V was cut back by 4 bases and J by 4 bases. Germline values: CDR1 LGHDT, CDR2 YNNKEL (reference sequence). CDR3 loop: CASSPRSGGTEAFF. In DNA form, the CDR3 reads TGTGCCAGCAGCCCTCGCTCAGGGGGCACTGAAGCTTTCTTT.

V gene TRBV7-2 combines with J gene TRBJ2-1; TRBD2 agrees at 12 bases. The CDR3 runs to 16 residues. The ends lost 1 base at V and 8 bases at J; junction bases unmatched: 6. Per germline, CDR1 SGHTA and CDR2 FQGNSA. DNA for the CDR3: TGTGCCAGCAGCTTAGAAGCTAGCGGGGGGGTCCATGAGCAGTTCTTC. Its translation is CASSLEASGGVHEQFF.

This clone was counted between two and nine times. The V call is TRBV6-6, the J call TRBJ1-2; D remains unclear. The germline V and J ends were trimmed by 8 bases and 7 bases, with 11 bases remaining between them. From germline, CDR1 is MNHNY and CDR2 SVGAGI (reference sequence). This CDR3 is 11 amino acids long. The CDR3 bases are TGTGCCAGCTTAATCGAGGGTGGCTACACCTTC. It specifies CASLIEGGYTF.

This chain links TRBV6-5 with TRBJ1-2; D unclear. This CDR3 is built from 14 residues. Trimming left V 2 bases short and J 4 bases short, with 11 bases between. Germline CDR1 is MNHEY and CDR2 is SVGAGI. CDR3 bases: TGTGCCAGCAGTTACGCGGGAGGATCCTATGGCTACACCTTC. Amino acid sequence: CASSYAGGSYGYTF.

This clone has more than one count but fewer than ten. The CDR3 loop is CASSPLPGFGDGYTF. The CDR3 bases are TGTGCCAGCAGTCCCCTCCCAGGGTTTGGGGATGGCTACACCTTC. The rearrangement uses TRBV6-2 or TRBV6-3 and TRBJ1-2; weak D call: TRBD1 (5 bases). Trimming removed 5 bases at V and 6 bases at J, with 19 bases between. From germline, CDR1 is MNHEY and CDR2 SVGEGT. The CDR3 length is 15 residues.

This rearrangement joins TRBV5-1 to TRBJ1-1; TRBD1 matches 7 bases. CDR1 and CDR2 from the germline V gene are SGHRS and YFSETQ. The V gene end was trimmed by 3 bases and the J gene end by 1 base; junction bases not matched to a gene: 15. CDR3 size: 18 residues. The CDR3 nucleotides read TGCGCCAGCAGCTCCCAAGCTTCCAAACAGGGGACGAACACTGAAGCTTTCTTT. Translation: CASSSQASKQGTNTEAFF.

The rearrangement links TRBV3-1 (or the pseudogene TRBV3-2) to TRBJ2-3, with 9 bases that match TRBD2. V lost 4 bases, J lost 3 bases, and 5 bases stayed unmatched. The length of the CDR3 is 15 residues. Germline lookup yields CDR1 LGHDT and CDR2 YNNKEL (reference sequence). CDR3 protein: CASSPAGGFTDTQYF. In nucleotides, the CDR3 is TGTGCCAGCAGCCCGGCGGGAGGGTTTACAGATACGCAGTATTTT.

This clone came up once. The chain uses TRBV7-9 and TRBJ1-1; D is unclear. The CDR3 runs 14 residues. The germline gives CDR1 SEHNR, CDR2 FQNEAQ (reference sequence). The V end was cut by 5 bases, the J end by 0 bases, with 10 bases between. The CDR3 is CASSRNNLNTEAFF. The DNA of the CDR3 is TGTGCCAGCAGCCGAAACAATTTGAACACTGAAGCTTTCTTT.

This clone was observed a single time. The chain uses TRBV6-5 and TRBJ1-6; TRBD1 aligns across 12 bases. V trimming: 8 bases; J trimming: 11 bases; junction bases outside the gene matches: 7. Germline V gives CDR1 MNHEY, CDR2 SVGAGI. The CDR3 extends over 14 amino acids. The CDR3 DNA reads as TGTGCCAGCGGGGCCGGGACAGGGGGCACACCCCTCCACTTT. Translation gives CASGAGTGGTPLHF.